The 26 T cell receptor beta chains below were found in one sample sequenced in a study of T cell repertoires in cytomegalovirus infection. TCRdb independently ran MiXCR on the reads; one entry per CDR3 protein. The data show about a million distinct CDR3 sequences, roughly 30% seen once. Their specific antigens are unknown. Sequencing used cultured CD8+ T cells from PBMCs, obtained from culture after CMV antigen stimulation. The origin of the receptors is a human donor in good health (CMV status not recorded). Some clones in this sample may be carry-over from other donors' samples.

V is TRBV6-1 and J is TRBJ1-5, with TRBD1 matching 7 bases. V was clipped by 2 bases and J by 0 bases; unmatched bases: 1. This CDR3 has 15 residues. CDR1 is MNHNS and CDR2 is SASEGT in the germline V gene. This CDR3 is CASSEWTGSNQPQHF. CDR3 sequence (DNA): TGTGCCAGCAGTGAATGGACAGGTAGCAATCAGCCCCAGCATTTT.

The genes are TRBV5-1 and TRBJ2-2; TRBD2 aligns across 9 bases. Germline V gives CDR1 SGHRS, CDR2 YFSETQ. CDR3 length: 18 amino acids. The V gene end was trimmed by 4 bases and the J gene end by 7 bases; junction bases not matched to a gene: 17. The CDR3 is CASSLRLADLSSDGELFF. For the CDR3, the DNA is TGCGCCAGCAGCCTCCGACTAGCGGACCTGAGTAGTGACGGGGAGCTGTTTTTT.

In regard to this clonotype: This clone may be a read error of a much larger clone one base away. The V gene is TRBV7-8, the J gene TRBJ2-1; D remains ambiguous. This CDR3 is built from 15 residues. V gave up 10 bases and J gave up 2 bases, with 18 bases separating them. Germline CDR1 and CDR2: SGHVS and FQNEAQ. CDR3 loop: CANSKVEYTYNEQFF. CDR3 coding DNA: TGTGCCAACAGTAAAGTAGAGTATACCTACAATGAGCAGTTCTTC.

J is TRBJ2-7 and V is TRBV6-2 or TRBV6-3; 7 bases map to TRBD1. Germline V CDR1 and CDR2: MNHEY, SVGEGT. The length of the CDR3 is 15 residues. Trimming removed 5 bases from V and 0 bases from J; junction bases left unmatched: 7. The CDR3 reads CASSPGQAYSYEQYV. The CDR3 nucleotides read TGTGCCAGCAGTCCCGGACAGGCCTACTCCTACGAGCAGTACGTC.

V gene TRBV7-9 combines with J gene TRBJ1-2, with 9 bases identical to TRBD1. From germline, CDR1 is SEHNR and CDR2 FQNEAQ (reference sequence). The V gene end was trimmed by 5 bases and the J gene end by 2 bases; junction bases not matched to a gene: 12. This CDR3 region has 17 residues. The CDR3 sequence: CASSTTLRDRENYGYTF. CDR3 DNA: TGTGCCAGCAGCACTACTCTCCGGGACAGGGAAAACTATGGCTACACCTTC.

The chain carries TRBV5-1 and TRBJ1-1; TRBD1 is a possible D gene (6 bases). The CDR3 extends over 12 amino acids. V was trimmed by 7 bases and J by 7 bases, leaving 14 bases between them. CDR1 is SGHRS and CDR2 is YFSETQ in the germline V gene. DNA of the CDR3: TGCGCCAGCCGACTTCAGGGGAATGAAGCTTTCTTT. Amino acid sequence: CASRLQGNEAFF.

This clonotype has at least ten counts. The chain is built from TRBV7-8 and TRBJ2-2; 7 bases are a match to TRBD1. The V gene end was trimmed by 3 bases and the J gene end by 7 bases; junction bases not matched to a gene: 8. CDR1 is SGHVS, CDR2 FQNEAQ, per germline. The CDR3 consists of 15 residues. CDR3 nucleotides: TGTGCCAGCAGCTTTCTCCTGACAGGGATCGGGGAGCTGTTTTTT. Amino acid sequence: CASSFLLTGIGELFF.

This clonotype was seen more than once but under ten times. The rearrangement uses TRBV20-1 and TRBJ2-2, with D possibly TRBD1 on 5 matching bases. The germline CDR1 and CDR2 sequences are DFQATT and SNEGSKA (reference sequence). V lost 4 bases and J lost 7, with 13 bases in between. The CDR3 totals 13 residues. The CDR3 coding sequence is TGCAGTGCTATAGGGGCGCGGATCGGGGAGCTGTTTTTT. Amino acid sequence: CSAIGARIGELFF.

This chain joins TRBV5-1 and TRBJ2-1, with 7 bases identical to TRBD2. Germline V lookup: CDR1 SGHRS, CDR2 YFSETQ. This CDR3 spans 15 amino acids. Trimming removed 1 base from V and 4 bases from J; junction bases left unmatched: 5. The CDR3 here is CASSLRTAGYNEQFF. CDR3 coding DNA: TGCGCCAGCAGCTTGCGTACAGCGGGGTACAATGAGCAGTTCTTC.

This clonotype was observed many times. The V and J genes are TRBV7-9 and TRBJ2-5, with D possibly TRBD1 on 5 matching bases. Trimming took off 3 bases at V and 7 bases at J, with 15 bases between the two ends. The CDR3 has 14 residues. CDR1 is SEHNR and CDR2 is FQNEAQ in the germline V gene (reference sequence). DNA for the CDR3: TGTGCCAGCAGCTTCAGTCACAGGATAGGGACCCAGTACTTC. It codes for CASSFSHRIGTQYF.

This chain connects TRBV6-2 or TRBV6-3 to TRBJ2-2; the D gene is possibly TRBD1 (5 bases). This CDR3 contains 15 residues. V gave up 0 bases and J gave up 6 bases, with 11 bases separating them. Germline CDR1 is MNHEY and CDR2 is SVGEGT. CDR3 protein: CASSYSEQASGELFF. The CDR3 nucleotides are TGTGCCAGCAGTTACTCGGAACAGGCTTCCGGGGAGCTGTTTTTT.

This clonotype was observed a few times. The V call is TRBV10-3, the J call TRBJ1-6, with a tentative D call TRBD1 (5 bases). CDR3 length equals 16 residues. CDR1 and CDR2 from the germline V gene are ENHRY and SYGVKD. Trimming stripped 0 bases from V and 6 bases from J, with 12 bases between. This CDR3 is CAISESGGDGNSPLHF. CDR3 nucleotides: TGTGCCATCAGTGAGTCCGGGGGTGACGGTAATTCACCCCTCCACTTT.

The table lists this clonotype with many counts. This chain joins TRBV6-2 or TRBV6-3 and TRBJ1-5; no clear D gene. Trimming left V 6 bases short and J 5 bases short, with 17 bases between. Germline assignment: CDR1 MNHEY and CDR2 SVGEGT. The CDR3 spans 15 residues. CDR3 DNA sequence: TGTGCCAGCAGCCCCAAAGGGATAGTAGATCAGCCCCAGCATTTT. This encodes CASSPKGIVDQPQHF.

The chain uses TRBV7-9 and TRBJ2-3, with D perhaps assigned TRBD1 or TRBD2 (6 bases each). The length of the CDR3 is 14 residues. Germline assignment: CDR1 SEHNR and CDR2 FQNEAQ (reference sequence). The V end lost 2 bases, the J end lost 6 bases, and 12 bases lay between the germline ends. The CDR3 region has the DNA TGTGCCAGCAGCTTACTTTGGGGGGCGGATACGCAGTATTTT. Protein: CASSLLWGADTQYF.

In its sample, this clonotype was seen a few times. The genes are TRBV7-9 and TRBJ2-5, with D perhaps TRBD2 (5 bases). CDR1 and CDR2 (germline): SEHNR, FQNEAQ (reference sequence). CDR3 length: 15 amino acids. Trimming removed 1 base at V and 3 bases at J, with 12 bases between. CDR3 in amino acids: CASSLERPRKETQYF. CDR3 nucleotides: TGTGCCAGCAGCTTAGAGCGGCCTAGAAAAGAGACCCAGTACTTC.

The chain has TRBV15 and TRBJ2-7; D possibly uses TRBD1 or TRBD2 (5 bases each). Per the germline V gene, CDR1 is LNHNV and CDR2 is YYDKDF (reference sequence). The V end lost 8 bases, the J end lost 2 bases, and 16 bases lay between the germline ends. CDR3 length: 14 residues. The CDR3 spells CATRHTGTAYEQYF. The CDR3 DNA sequence: TGTGCCACCCGCCACACCGGGACGGCCTACGAGCAGTACTTC.

This clonotype was seen many times. V gene TRBV7-9 combines with J gene TRBJ1-2, with a tentative D call TRBD1 (5 bases). V lost 3 bases, J lost 3 bases, and 5 bases lay in between. From germline, CDR1 is SEHNR and CDR2 FQNEAQ (reference sequence). The CDR3 covers 12 residues. The CDR3 protein is CASSFRDYGYTF. The CDR3 coding sequence is TGTGCCAGCAGCTTCAGGGACTATGGCTACACCTTC.

The rearrangement joins TRBV7-6 to TRBJ1-4; D perhaps matches TRBD1 (5 bases). With 6 bases removed from V and 6 bases from J, the gap between germline ends came to 17 bases. The CDR3 consists of 15 residues. Germline assignment: CDR1 SGHVS and CDR2 FNYEAQ. Here the CDR3 DNA reads TGTGCCAGCAGGTTTCCGGGACGGAGGGATGAAAAACTGTTTTTT. Amino acid sequence: CASRFPGRRDEKLFF.

The V and J genes are TRBV6-6 and TRBJ2-5; 8 bases fit TRBD2. Unmatched junction bases numbered 5, after V lost 1 base and J lost 4 bases. This CDR3 comprises 15 residues. CDR1 is MNHNY, CDR2 SVGAGI, per germline (reference sequence). CDR3: CASSYLRGARETQYF. The CDR3 bases are TGTGCCAGCAGTTACTTGCGGGGGGCTCGAGAGACCCAGTACTTC.

This clonotype was observed a single time. The CDR3 DNA follows: TGCAGTGCTGGGACTAGCGGGGGGGCCTGGGGTACGCAGTATTTT. Translating it yields CSAGTSGGAWGTQYF. The rearrangement links TRBV20-1 to TRBJ2-3; 16 bases align to TRBD2. The germline CDR1 and CDR2 sequences are DFQATT and SNEGSKA (reference sequence). This CDR3 is 15 amino acids long. Trimming at V came to 5 bases and at J to 8 bases, leaving 7 bases not matched to a gene.

This chain links TRBV5-5 with TRBJ2-5; D not certain. The CDR3 consists of 15 residues. Trimming took off 2 bases at V and 1 base at J, with 12 bases between the two ends. Germline assignment: CDR1 SGHKS and CDR2 YYEKEE (reference sequence). The CDR3 bases are TGTGCCAGCAGCTTAGGTGACGTCATCCAAGAGACCCAGTACTTC. Translated, it gives CASSLGDVIQETQYF.

This clonotype occurred once. The chain combines TRBV15 with TRBJ2-3; D is perhaps TRBD2 (5 bases). Germline loops: CDR1 LNHNV, CDR2 YYDKDF (reference sequence). The CDR3 covers 15 residues. The germline V and J ends were trimmed by 1 base and 1 base, with 9 bases remaining between them. CDR3 region: CATSRGGQGTDTQYF. CDR3 sequence (DNA): TGTGCCACCAGCAGAGGAGGGCAGGGCACAGATACGCAGTATTTT.

This clonotype was seen a handful of times. V is TRBV12-3 or TRBV12-4 and J is TRBJ1-1, with unresolved D. Trimming took 6 bases from V and 7 from J, leaving 12 bases between them. This CDR3 has 12 amino acids. As DNA, the CDR3 is TGTGCCAGCAGCTCGGGCCGAAGTGAAGCTTTCTTT. This sequence encodes CASSSGRSEAFF.

This clonotype was detected many times. V and J are TRBV5-4 and TRBJ1-2; D unresolved. The V gene lost 4 bases and the J gene lost 5 bases, with 12 bases spanning the gap. The CDR3 is 13 residues long. Germline lookup yields CDR1 SGHNT and CDR2 YYREEE (reference sequence). The CDR3: CASSDYYGYGYTF. The DNA of the CDR3 is TGTGCCAGCAGCGACTACTATGGATATGGCTACACCTTC.

V is TRBV19 and J is TRBJ1-2; 8 bases line up with TRBD1. Germline V gene sequence: CDR1 LNHDA, CDR2 SQIVND (reference sequence). There are 15 residues in the CDR3. V lost 3 bases, J lost 8 bases, and 11 bases stayed unmatched. The DNA for the CDR3 is TGTGCCAGTAGTATTACTCGGACAGGGCGTGGAGGCTACACCTTC. As protein: CASSITRTGRGGYTF.

The rearrangement joins TRBV14 to TRBJ2-1; D is undetermined. The CDR3 consists of 14 residues. CDR1 and CDR2 from the germline V gene are SGHDN and FVKESK. The ends were cut back, 4 bases at V and 0 bases at J, with 7 bases in the middle. Here the CDR3 reads CASSLRYSYNEQFF. CDR3 coding DNA: TGTGCCAGCAGCCTGAGGTACTCCTACAATGAGCAGTTCTTC.